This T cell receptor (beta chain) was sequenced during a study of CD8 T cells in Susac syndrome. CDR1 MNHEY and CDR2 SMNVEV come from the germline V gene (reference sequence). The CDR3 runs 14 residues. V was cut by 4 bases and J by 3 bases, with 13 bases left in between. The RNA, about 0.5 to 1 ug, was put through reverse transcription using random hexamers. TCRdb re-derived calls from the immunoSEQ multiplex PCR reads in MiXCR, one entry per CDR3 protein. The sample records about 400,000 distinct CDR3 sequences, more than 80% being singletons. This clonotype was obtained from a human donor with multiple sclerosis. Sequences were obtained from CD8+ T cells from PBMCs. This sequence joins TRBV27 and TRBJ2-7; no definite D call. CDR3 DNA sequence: TGTGCCAGCAGTTCGATAGGCGGCTACTACGAGCAGTACTTC. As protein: CASSSIGGYYEQYF.